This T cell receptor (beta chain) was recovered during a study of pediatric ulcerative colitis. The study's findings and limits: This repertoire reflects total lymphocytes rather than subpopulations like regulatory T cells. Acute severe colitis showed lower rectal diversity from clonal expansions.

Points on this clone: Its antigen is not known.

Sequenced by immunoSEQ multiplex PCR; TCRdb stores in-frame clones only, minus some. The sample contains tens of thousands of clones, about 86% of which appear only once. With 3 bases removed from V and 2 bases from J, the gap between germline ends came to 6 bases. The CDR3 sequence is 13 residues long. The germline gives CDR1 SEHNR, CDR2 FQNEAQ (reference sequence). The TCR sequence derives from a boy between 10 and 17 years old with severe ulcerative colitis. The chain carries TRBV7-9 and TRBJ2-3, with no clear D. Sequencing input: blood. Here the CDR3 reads CASSLEFTDTQYF. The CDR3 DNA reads TGTGCCAGCAGCTTGGAGTTCACAGATACGCAGTATTTT.